Detailed here is one T cell receptor (beta chain). Its antigen target is currently unknown. Base qualities are not at hand, and no much larger clone is one base apart. The library was generated by 5' RACE. The instrument was an Illumina HiSeq 2500. A second 7 to 11 cycle PCR used a sample-barcoded 5' primer and a J-beta primer mix. A unique molecular identifier was introduced onto each TCR beta cDNA molecule by a template-switch 5' adaptor carrying 12 random nucleotides. Each sample yielded at least 2.5 million CDR3-containing paired-end reads. First-strand cDNA synthesis was performed from all RNA using the Mint cDNA synthesis kit, with priming by a TRBC-specific oligonucleotide. Following uracil-DNA glycosylase treatment, all cDNA underwent a first 18-cycle PCR with the universal primers M1SS and BC2_uni_R. From the authors' description of their analysis: For normalization, 1 million high-quality reads were randomly selected from each sample, with every read carrying a distinct molecular identifier. Reads sharing molecular identifiers were discarded rather than binned into consensus sequences. MiTCR, run with a Q25 quality threshold and the strictest error-elimination algorithm, handled CDR3 identification, clonotype clustering and error correction. A nonparametric unseen species model with Euler transformation was used to estimate lower-bound total TCR beta diversity. TCRdb applied fastp at Q25 and MiXCR to the public reads, then kept only in-frame beta chains. Each entry is one CDR3 protein sequence, shown with its most common DNA and genes. These V and J calls rely on TCRdb rather than the paper's analysis. This sample comprises 850,000 to 1,000,000 distinct CDR3 sequences, roughly 51% of them detected only once. 20% to 25% of the sample is in the top ten clones.

Systemically healthy Caucasian individuals from Russia, approximately 39 in total and aged about 6 to 100 years, were included as donors. Around 9.8 milliliters of peripheral blood were collected from each donor into EDTA-treated Vacutainer tubes. Ficoll-Paque density-gradient centrifugation was used to isolate PBMCs, with at least 6.5 million obtained per sample. Total RNA, at least 5 micrograms per sample, was extracted from PBMCs with Trizol reagent. The percentages of naive CD45RAhigh/CD27high T cells were determined by flow cytometry on a PBMC aliquot from every donor. The data are from a study of blood T cells in healthy people across ages (dated by TCRdb to the mid-2010s). Background on the whole study: In model experiments, roughly one uniquely barcoded TCR beta cDNA molecule per two T cells was captured by template switching. The donors were divided into four age groups: young (average roughly 17 years), middle-aged (about 41), aged (approximately 62) and long-lived (around 80). To avoid experimental bias, donors of different ages were spread randomly across the sequencing lanes. For two donors (one aged 18 to 30 and one aged 80 or older), the study analyzed two additional independent replicas of 1 million unique cDNA reads from the same blood draw. To track age-related changes in TCR beta repertoire diversity, the study relied on deep sequencing normalized with unique cDNA molecular identifiers. On the study overall, not on this receptor specifically: The percentage of naive T cells measured by flow cytometry correlated strongly with observed TCR beta diversity. The long-lived group showed more naive CD4+ T cells, fewer expanded clones and increased TCR diversity than the aged group, suggesting age selection. Because profiling used bulk unsorted PBMCs, naive and antigen-experienced compartments could not be compared conclusively. Estimates of total diversity based on one million sequenced T cells were regarded as lower bounds and as underestimates. As age increased, observed TCR beta diversity per million T cells dropped in a roughly linear way, and a significant reduction was already evident by age around 41. Donor CMV infection status was unknown, potentially confounding age-related changes in expanded clonotypes.

The CDR3 runs 14 amino acids, cysteine and phenylalanine included. Just the 42-base CDR3 DNA is kept, in frame starting at base 1. Per the germline V gene, SGDLS is the CDR1 and YYNGEE is the CDR2. V is clipped by 0 bases and J by 1 base, and the sequence between their germline boundaries is 8 bases long. The specimen was blood. The rearrangement joined TRBV9 to TRBJ2-7; a confident D gene designation cannot be given. The receptor comes from a woman in her fifties or sixties in good health. The nucleotides are TGTGCCAGCAGCGTAGGGGGAAAATCCTACGAGCAGTACTTC. Translated, this is CASSVGGKSYEQYF.